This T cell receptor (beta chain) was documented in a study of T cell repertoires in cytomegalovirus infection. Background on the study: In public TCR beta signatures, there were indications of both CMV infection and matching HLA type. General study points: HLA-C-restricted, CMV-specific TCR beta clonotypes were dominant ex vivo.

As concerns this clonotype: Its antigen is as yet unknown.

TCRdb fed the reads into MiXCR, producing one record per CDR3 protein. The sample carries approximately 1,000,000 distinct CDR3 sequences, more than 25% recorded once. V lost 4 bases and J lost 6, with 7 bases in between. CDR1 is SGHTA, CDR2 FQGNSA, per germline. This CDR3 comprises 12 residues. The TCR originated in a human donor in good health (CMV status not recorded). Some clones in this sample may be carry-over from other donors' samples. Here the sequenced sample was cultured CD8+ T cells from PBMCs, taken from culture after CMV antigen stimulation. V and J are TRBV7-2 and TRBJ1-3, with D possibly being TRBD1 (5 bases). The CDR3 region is CASSSQANTIYF. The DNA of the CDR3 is TGTGCCAGCAGCTCACAGGCAAACACCATATATTTT.